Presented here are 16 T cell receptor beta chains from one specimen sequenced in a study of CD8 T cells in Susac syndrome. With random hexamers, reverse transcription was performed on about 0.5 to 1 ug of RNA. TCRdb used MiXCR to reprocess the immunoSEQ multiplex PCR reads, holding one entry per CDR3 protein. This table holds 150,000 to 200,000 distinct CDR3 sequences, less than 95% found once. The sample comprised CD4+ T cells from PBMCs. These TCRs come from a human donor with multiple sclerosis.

CDR3 sequence (DNA): TGTGCCAGCACCAGGACAGGAGAGACCCAGTACTTC. Its translation: CASTRTGETQYF. The J gene is TRBJ2-5, the V gene TRBV28; 7 nucleotides line up with TRBD1. In germline, CDR1 is MDHEN, CDR2 SYDVKM. There are 12 residues in the CDR3. Trimming at V came to 7 bases and at J to 4 bases, leaving 3 bases not matched to a gene.

The CDR3 here is CSAPLPGTDTQYF. The CDR3 DNA reads TGCAGTGCTCCGCTTCCGGGGACAGATACGCAGTATTTT. The chain links TRBV20-1 to TRBJ2-3, with D perhaps TRBD2 (5 bases). Per the germline V gene, CDR1 is DFQATT and CDR2 is SNEGSKA (reference sequence). The V end was cut by 5 bases, the J end by 3 bases, with 12 bases between. The CDR3 sequence is 13 residues long.

The CDR3 spells CASRGDGNTEAFF. The CDR3 nucleotides are TGTGCCAGCAGGGGGGACGGGAACACTGAAGCTTTCTTT. The chain links TRBV2 to TRBJ1-1; TRBD1 might be the D (5 bases). Germline CDR1 is SNHLY and CDR2 is FYNNEI. V was trimmed by 6 bases and J by 1 base, leaving 9 bases between them. This CDR3 has 13 residues.

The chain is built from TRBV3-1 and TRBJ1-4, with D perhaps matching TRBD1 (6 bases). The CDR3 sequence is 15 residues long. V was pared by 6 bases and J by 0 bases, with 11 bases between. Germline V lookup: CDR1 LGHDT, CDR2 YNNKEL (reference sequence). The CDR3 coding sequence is TGTGCCAGCAGAGAGGCAGGGGCAACTAATGAAAAACTGTTTTTT. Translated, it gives CASREAGATNEKLFF. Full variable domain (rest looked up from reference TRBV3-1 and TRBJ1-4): DTAVSQTPKYLVTQMGNDKSIKCEQNLGHDTMYWYKQDSKKFLKIMFSYNNKELIINETVPNRFSPKSPDKAHLNLHINSLELGDSAVYFCASREAGATNEKLFFGSGTQLSVL.

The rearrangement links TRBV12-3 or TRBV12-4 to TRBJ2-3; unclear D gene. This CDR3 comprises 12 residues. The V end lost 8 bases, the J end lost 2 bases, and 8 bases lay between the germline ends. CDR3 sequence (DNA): TGTGCCAGCGAGAAGGACACAGATACGCAGTATTTT. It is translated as CASEKDTDTQYF.

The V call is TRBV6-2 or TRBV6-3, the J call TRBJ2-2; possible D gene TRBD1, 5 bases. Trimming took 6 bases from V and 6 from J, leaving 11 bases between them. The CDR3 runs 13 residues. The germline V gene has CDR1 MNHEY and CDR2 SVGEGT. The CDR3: CASSTLGAGELFF. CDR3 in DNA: TGTGCCAGCAGCACGTTAGGGGCCGGGGAGCTGTTTTTT.

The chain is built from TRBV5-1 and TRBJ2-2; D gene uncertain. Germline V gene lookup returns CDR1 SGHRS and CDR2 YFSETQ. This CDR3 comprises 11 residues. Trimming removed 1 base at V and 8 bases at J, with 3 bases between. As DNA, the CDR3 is TGCGCCAGCAGCTTGCGAGGGGAGCTGTTTTTT. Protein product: CASSLRGELFF.

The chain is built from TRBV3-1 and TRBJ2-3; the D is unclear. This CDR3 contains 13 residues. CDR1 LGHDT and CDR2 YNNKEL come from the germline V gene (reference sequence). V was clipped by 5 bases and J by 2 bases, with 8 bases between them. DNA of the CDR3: TGTGCCAGCAGCATTCGGATCACAGATACGCAGTATTTT. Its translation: CASSIRITDTQYF.

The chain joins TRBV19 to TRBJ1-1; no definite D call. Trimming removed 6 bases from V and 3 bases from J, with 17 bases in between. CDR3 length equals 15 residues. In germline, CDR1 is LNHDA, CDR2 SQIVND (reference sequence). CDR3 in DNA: TGTGCCAGTAGCCCTTATAGGTTAACCGACACTGAAGCTTTCTTT. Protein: CASSPYRLTDTEAFF.

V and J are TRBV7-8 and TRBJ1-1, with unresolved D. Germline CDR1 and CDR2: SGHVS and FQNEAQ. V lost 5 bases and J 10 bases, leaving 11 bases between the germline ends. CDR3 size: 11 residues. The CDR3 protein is CASSPPKGAFF. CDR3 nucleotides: TGTGCCAGCAGCCCCCCTAAGGGAGCTTTCTTT.

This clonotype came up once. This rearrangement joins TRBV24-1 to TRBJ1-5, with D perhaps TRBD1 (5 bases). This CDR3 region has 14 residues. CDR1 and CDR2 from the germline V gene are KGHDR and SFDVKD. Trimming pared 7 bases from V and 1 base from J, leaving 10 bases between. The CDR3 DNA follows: TGTGCCACCAGCCACAGGAGGAGCAATCAGCCCCAGCATTTT. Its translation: CATSHRRSNQPQHF.

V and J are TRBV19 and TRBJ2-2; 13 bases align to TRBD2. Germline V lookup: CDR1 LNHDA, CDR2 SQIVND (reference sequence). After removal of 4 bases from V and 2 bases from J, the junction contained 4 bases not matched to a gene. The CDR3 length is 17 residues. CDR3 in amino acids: CASSTGLAGINTGELFF. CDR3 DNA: TGTGCCAGTAGTACGGGACTAGCGGGGATTAACACCGGGGAGCTGTTTTTT.

The CDR3 nucleotides read TGTGCCAGCAGCTTAAACTCGCCCTTCCAAGATACGCAGTATTTT. This encodes CASSLNSPFQDTQYF. J is TRBJ2-3 and V is TRBV7-9, with no clear D. The CDR3 length is 15 residues. Trimming cost V 2 bases and J 5 bases, with 14 bases left between them. Germline CDR1 reads SEHNR; CDR2 reads FQNEAQ (reference sequence).

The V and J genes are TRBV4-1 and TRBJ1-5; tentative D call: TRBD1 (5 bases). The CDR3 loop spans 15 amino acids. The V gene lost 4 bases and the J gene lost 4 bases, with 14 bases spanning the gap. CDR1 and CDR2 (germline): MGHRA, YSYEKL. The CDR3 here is CASSREDRQNQPQHF. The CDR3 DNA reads TGCGCCAGCAGCCGAGAAGACCGACAGAATCAGCCCCAGCATTTT.

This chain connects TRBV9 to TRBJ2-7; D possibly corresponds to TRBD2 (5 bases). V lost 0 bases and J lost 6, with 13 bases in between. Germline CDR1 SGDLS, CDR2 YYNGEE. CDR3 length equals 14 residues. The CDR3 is CASSVGGGAVEQYF. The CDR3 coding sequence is TGTGCCAGCAGCGTAGGAGGAGGAGCGGTCGAGCAGTACTTC.

CDR3 in amino acids: CASSQDRGQGYEKLFF. In nucleotides, the CDR3 is TGTGCCAGCAGCCAAGATCGGGGACAGGGATATGAAAAACTGTTTTTT. This chain joins TRBV4-2 and TRBJ1-4; 9 bases fit TRBD1. The germline V gene has CDR1 LGHNA and CDR2 YNFKEQ. The CDR3 is made up of 16 amino acids. Trimming cost V 0 bases and J 6 bases; bases outside gene matches: 5.